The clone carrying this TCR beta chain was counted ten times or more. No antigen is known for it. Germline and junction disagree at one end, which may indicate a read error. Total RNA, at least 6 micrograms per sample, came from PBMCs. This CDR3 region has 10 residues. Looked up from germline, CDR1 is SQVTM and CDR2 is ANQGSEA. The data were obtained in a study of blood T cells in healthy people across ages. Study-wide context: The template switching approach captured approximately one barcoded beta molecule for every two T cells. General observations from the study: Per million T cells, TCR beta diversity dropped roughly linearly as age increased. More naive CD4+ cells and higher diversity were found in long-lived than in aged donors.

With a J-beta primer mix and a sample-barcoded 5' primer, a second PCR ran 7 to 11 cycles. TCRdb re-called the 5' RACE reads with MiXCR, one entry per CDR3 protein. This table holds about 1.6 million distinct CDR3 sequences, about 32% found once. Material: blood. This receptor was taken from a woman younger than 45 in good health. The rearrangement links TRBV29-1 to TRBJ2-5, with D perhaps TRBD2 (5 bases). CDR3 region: CVAGVETQYF. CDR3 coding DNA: TGTGTGGCGGGTGTGGAGACCCAGTACTTC.